The next 11 T cell receptor beta chains were all read from a single sample in a study of blood T cell repertoires in COVID-19. The assay was immunoSEQ multiplex PCR, and TCRdb's table has in-frame clones only and misses some. The table records roughly 250,000 clones, 88% of them present only once. Sequenced sample: PBMCs or T cells enriched from blood (not recorded which). The receptors were gathered from a woman between 50 and 59 years old who had recovered from COVID-19.

The genes are TRBV5-4 and TRBJ2-4; 7 positions agree with TRBD1. The CDR3 sequence is 14 residues long. The germline V gene has CDR1 SGHNT and CDR2 YYREEE (reference sequence). V dropped 4 bases and J dropped 8; count of bases not matched to a gene: 9. The DNA of the CDR3 is TGTGCCAGCAGCGCAGACAGGGAGAGGGACATTCAGTACTTC. Its translation is CASSADRERDIQYF.

The rearrangement uses TRBV18 and TRBJ1-4; D gene ambiguous. V was clipped by 1 base and J by 4 bases, with 10 bases between them. This CDR3 region has 15 residues. The germline CDR1 and CDR2 sequences are KGHSH and LQKENI. The CDR3 spells CASSPRQANNEKLFF. The CDR3 DNA reads TGTGCCAGCTCACCACGGCAGGCCAATAATGAAAAACTGTTTTTT.

The rearrangement joins TRBV27 to TRBJ1-2; a weak D match, TRBD1 (6 bases). Germline V gives CDR1 MNHEY, CDR2 SMNVEV (reference sequence). There are 16 residues in the CDR3. With 5 bases removed from V and 0 bases from J, the gap between germline ends came to 16 bases. In nucleotides, the CDR3 is TGTGCCAGCAGTCGCCTCGACAGGACAGCTAACTATGGCTACACCTTC. This sequence encodes CASSRLDRTANYGYTF.

V usage is TRBV25-1 and J usage is TRBJ1-4; 9 positions match TRBD1. CDR1 MGHDK and CDR2 SYGVNS come from the germline V gene. V trimming: 3 bases; J trimming: 7 bases; junction bases outside the gene matches: 3. The CDR3 has 14 residues. The CDR3 bases are TGTGCCAGCAGTGACGGGACAGGGTCTGAAAAACTGTTTTTT. This sequence encodes CASSDGTGSEKLFF.

This chain connects TRBV3-1 (or the pseudogene TRBV3-2) to TRBJ2-5, with D possibly being TRBD2 (5 bases). V was shortened by 3 bases and J by 7 bases, with 9 bases between the two germline ends. The CDR3 consists of 12 residues. The germline V gene has CDR1 LGHDT and CDR2 YNNKEL (reference sequence). The CDR3 sequence is CASSHEAGTQYF. In nucleotides, the CDR3 is TGTGCCAGCAGCCACGAGGCGGGGACCCAGTACTTC.

The chain is built from TRBV7-3 and TRBJ1-1; D not certain. This CDR3 is built from 13 residues. Looked up from germline, CDR1 is SGHTA and CDR2 is FQGTGA. The V end was cut by 4 bases, the J end by 1 base, with 7 bases between. For the CDR3, the DNA is TGTGCCAGCAGCTGGAACAGGAACACTGAAGCTTTCTTT. This codes for CASSWNRNTEAFF.

The V gene is TRBV29-1, the J gene TRBJ1-2, with a possible D match to TRBD1 (6 bases). Germline V gives CDR1 SQVTM, CDR2 ANQGSEA. Trimming took 7 bases from V and 2 from J, leaving 14 bases between them. The CDR3 spans 13 residues. CDR3 in DNA: TGCAGCGGTGGACCGGGGGGCAACTATGGCTACACCTTC. Translated: CSGGPGGNYGYTF.

The CDR3 sequence is CASSSSGQPEGYTF. CDR3 nucleotides: TGTGCCAGCAGTTCGTCCGGACAGCCCGAGGGCTACACCTTC. This rearrangement joins TRBV28 to TRBJ1-2; possible D gene TRBD1, 6 bases. V lost 4 bases and J 8 bases, leaving 17 bases between the germline ends. Germline V gene lookup returns CDR1 MDHEN and CDR2 SYDVKM. This CDR3 comprises 14 residues.

The rearrangement uses TRBV19 and TRBJ2-5; 8 positions match TRBD2. V trimming: 7 bases; J trimming: 5 bases; junction bases outside the gene matches: 12. Germline V lookup: CDR1 LNHDA, CDR2 SQIVND (reference sequence). This CDR3 is 15 amino acids long. CDR3 in DNA: TGTGCCAGTAAATCGAGGACTAGCACAATCGAGACCCAGTACTTC. This translates into CASKSRTSTIETQYF.

The chain has TRBV7-3 and TRBJ2-7, with 7 nucleotides matching TRBD1. The V gene end was trimmed by 2 bases and the J gene end by 6 bases; junction bases not matched to a gene: 7. Germline assignment: CDR1 SGHTA and CDR2 FQGTGA. The CDR3 is 14 residues long. The CDR3 sequence is CASSLGSAGGEQYF. The CDR3 nucleotides are TGTGCCAGCAGCTTAGGGTCTGCAGGGGGCGAGCAGTACTTC.

To note about this clone: One junction end disagrees with the germline gene, perhaps due to a read error. This sequence joins TRBV28 and TRBJ1-2; perhaps TRBD1 as D (5 bases). The CDR3 is 11 residues long. Germline loops: CDR1 MDHEN, CDR2 SYDVKM. This chain's CDR3 is CASSFPGPADF. The CDR3 DNA sequence: TGTGCCAGCAGTTTTCCAGGGCCGGCCGACTTC.